The count of the clone carrying this T cell receptor beta chain is one. The sample is drawn from a study of OX40 agonist ivuxolimab in advanced cancers. About the study: Patients took ivuxolimab, an agonistic anti-OX40 (CD134) antibody.

Assay used: immunoSEQ multiplex PCR; TCRdb lists only in-frame clones, some missing. The sample contains tens of thousands of clones, approximately 90% of which appear only once. The TCR comes from an adult with an advanced solid tumor such as melanoma, head and neck, liver or kidney cancer. Sequencing was performed on CD4+ or CD8+ T cells sorted from blood, taken in a trial of the OX40 agonist ivuxolimab.

This chain's CDR3 is CASSFGLAGGTDTQYF. The CDR3 DNA sequence: TGTGCCAGCAGCTTTGGGCTAGCGGGGGGCACAGATACGCAGTATTTT. The chain carries TRBV7-3 and TRBJ2-3, with TRBD2 matching 10 bases. CDR1 is SGHTA, CDR2 FQGTGA, per germline. The CDR3 has 16 amino acids. The junction had 4 bases not matched to a gene; V was cut back by 3 bases and J by 1 base.